This T cell receptor beta chain was obtained from a study of blood T cell repertoires in COVID-19. Whole-study context: Acute-phase and convalescent COVID-19 samples originated in the United States, Italy and Spain. T cells, B-cell-depleted T cells, or PBMCs provided the cDNA or gDNA that served as material.

How the authors handled the data: Nucleated cell number was recorded as an estimate derived from reference gene primer amplification. Sequenced by immunoSEQ multiplex PCR; TCRdb stores in-frame clones only, minus some. The D gene and trimming were derived from the DNA, and the V and J assignments and clone size from that table. This table has 32,000 or so clones, about nine tenths appearing once. Germline V gives CDR1 SGHRS, CDR2 YFSETQ. Unmatched junction bases numbered 7, after V lost 1 base and J lost 0 bases. The CDR3 has 19 amino acids. This clone occurred once. This rearrangement joins TRBV5-1 to TRBJ2-7, with 16 bases identical to TRBD2. Sequencing input: peripheral blood. The sequence derives from a man between 45 and 60 years old with active or convalescent COVID-19. The CDR3 DNA reads TGCGCCAGCAGCTTGATTGGGACTAGCGGGAGGGGGCCCTCCTACGAGCAGTACTTC. Its protein is CASSLIGTSGRGPSYEQYF.